The 7 T cell receptor beta chains reported below all come from one sample, sequenced in a study of blood T cell repertoires in COVID-19. Produced via immunoSEQ multiplex PCR; TCRdb's table is partial and in-frame only. The data contain about 140,000 clones, around 82% of them seen just once; the ten biggest clones take up 3.5% to 4.5%. The sequenced sample consisted of peripheral blood. All receptors derive from a man aged 60 to 75 with acute or convalescent COVID-19.

J is TRBJ2-7 and V is TRBV5-1, with TRBD1 matching over 12 bases. The CDR3 has 15 residues. Looked up from germline, CDR1 is SGHRS and CDR2 is YFSETQ. Trimming removed 5 bases from V and 7 bases from J; junction bases left unmatched: 10. The CDR3 sequence: CASSQVGQGAREQYF. The CDR3 bases are TGCGCCAGCAGTCAGGTGGGACAGGGGGCGCGGGAGCAGTACTTC.

This chain connects TRBV4-1 to TRBJ2-1; D possibly corresponds to TRBD2 (5 bases). Trimming cost V 2 bases and J 6 bases, with 14 bases left between them. The CDR3 totals 15 residues. Germline V lookup: CDR1 MGHRA, CDR2 YSYEKL. CDR3 protein: CASSQWESSLNEQFF. The CDR3 bases are TGCGCCAGCAGCCAATGGGAGTCGAGTCTCAATGAGCAGTTCTTC.

This chain uses TRBV23-1 with TRBJ1-3; 8 bases are a match to TRBD1. TRBV23-1 is annotated as an ORF whose role is uncertain. The trim removed 10 bases at V and 0 bases at J, leaving 8 bases unmatched. The CDR3 sequence is 15 residues long. The CDR3 DNA follows: TGCGCCACAGGGGGACAGGACCTCTCTGGAAACACCATATATTTT. Translating gives CATGGQDLSGNTIYF.

This CDR3 reads CASSPLAGPYYNEQFF. As DNA, the CDR3 is TGTGCCAGCAGCCCACTAGCGGGGCCGTACTACAATGAGCAGTTCTTC. The chain couples TRBV7-9 to TRBJ2-1; 10 bases map to TRBD2. Losses at the gene ends were 5 bases for V and 3 bases for J; bases not matched to a gene: 7. Germline V gives CDR1 SEHNR, CDR2 FQNEAQ (reference sequence). The CDR3 length is 16 residues.

The rearrangement uses TRBV20-1 and TRBJ2-7, with a possible D match to TRBD2 (6 bases). The CDR3 consists of 11 residues. The germline CDR1 and CDR2 sequences are DFQATT and SNEGSKA (reference sequence). V lost 6 bases and J lost 0, with 6 bases in between. CDR3 bases: TGCAGTGCCGGGGGCTCCTACGAGCAGTACTTC. Amino acid sequence: CSAGGSYEQYF.

The chain uses TRBV29-1 and TRBJ2-1, with 10 nucleotides matching TRBD1. J was trimmed by 4 bases and V by 2 bases; bases with no gene match: 5. The CDR3 has 15 residues. The germline CDR1 and CDR2 sequences are SQVTM and ANQGSEA. CDR3 sequence reads: CSVEPSGQGYNEQFF. Written as DNA, the CDR3 is TGCAGCGTTGAACCCTCGGGACAGGGGTACAATGAGCAGTTCTTC.

This clone has only a few counts. The rearrangement joins TRBV7-3 to TRBJ1-4, with 7 bases identical to TRBD1. Germline lookup yields CDR1 SGHTA and CDR2 FQGTGA. The CDR3 length is 15 residues. V lost 4 bases and J lost 5; bases outside the gene matches: 7. The CDR3 loop is CASSSPGQSNEKLFF. CDR3 nucleotides: TGTGCCAGCAGCTCCCCGGGACAGTCGAATGAAAAACTGTTTTTT.